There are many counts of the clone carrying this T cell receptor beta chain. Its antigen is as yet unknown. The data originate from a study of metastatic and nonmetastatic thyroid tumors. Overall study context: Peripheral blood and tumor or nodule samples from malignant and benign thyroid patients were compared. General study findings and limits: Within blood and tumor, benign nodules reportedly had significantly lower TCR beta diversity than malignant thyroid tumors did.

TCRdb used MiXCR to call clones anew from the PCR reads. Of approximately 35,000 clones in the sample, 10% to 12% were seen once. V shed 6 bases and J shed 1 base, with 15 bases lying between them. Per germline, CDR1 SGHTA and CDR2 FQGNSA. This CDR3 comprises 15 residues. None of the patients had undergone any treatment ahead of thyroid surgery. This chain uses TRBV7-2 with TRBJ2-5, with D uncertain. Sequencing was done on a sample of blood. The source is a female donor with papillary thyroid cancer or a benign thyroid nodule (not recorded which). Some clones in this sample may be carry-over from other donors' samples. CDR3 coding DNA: TGTGCCAGCAGTTATAGTGTGCTACTCCAAGAGACCCAGTACTTC. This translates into CASSYSVLLQETQYF.